Each of the 7 T cell receptor beta chains below was sequenced from the same sample in a study of CD8 T cells in ankylosing spondylitis. One entry per CDR3 protein, called by TCRdb with MiXCR from the 5' RACE reads. The table has 250,000 to 400,000 distinct CDR3 sequences, around 10% seen once. The sequencing input was blood, either unsorted or a sorted T cell fraction (not recorded which). The receptors come from a female donor with ankylosing spondylitis or in good health (not recorded which).

The chain employs TRBV27 and TRBJ2-5, with D uncertain. The V end lost 11 bases, the J end lost 5 bases, and 15 bases lay between the germline ends. Germline V gene data show CDR1 as MNHEY and CDR2 as SMNVEV (reference sequence). This CDR3 comprises 12 residues. The CDR3 here is CASGRKEETQYF. The CDR3 DNA sequence: TGTGCCTCCGGACGAAAGGAGGAGACCCAGTACTTC.

This clonotype was recorded at least ten times. The chain employs TRBV20-1 and TRBJ1-5; D might be TRBD1 (6 bases). Germline CDR1 DFQATT, CDR2 SNEGSKA (reference sequence). The CDR3 consists of 14 residues. V was pared by 6 bases and J by 1 base, with 13 bases between. CDR3 protein: CSAEQGRSNQPQHF. CDR3 bases: TGCAGTGCGGAACAGGGAAGGAGCAATCAGCCCCAGCATTTT.

Many counts were recorded for this clonotype. The chain joins TRBV29-1 to TRBJ1-2; TRBD1 aligns across 12 bases. Germline V gene data show CDR1 as SQVTM and CDR2 as ANQGSEA. The CDR3 totals 16 residues. V lost 5 bases, J lost 4 bases, and 11 bases stayed unmatched. The CDR3 DNA reads TGCAGCGTTTTTGGGACAGGGGGCGCGGGCCTCTATGGCTACACCTTC. It codes for CSVFGTGGAGLYGYTF.

The table lists this clonotype with many counts. The chain employs TRBV11-2 and TRBJ2-1, with 11 positions matching TRBD2. This CDR3 is 16 amino acids long. Trimming took 5 bases from V and 2 from J; bases not matched to a gene: 5. Germline CDR1 reads SGHAT; CDR2 reads FQNNGV. Written as DNA, the CDR3 is TGTGCCAGCAGCGGCGGGACTAGCGGTACCTACAATGAGCAGTTCTTC. This encodes CASSGGTSGTYNEQFF.

V gene TRBV12-3 or TRBV12-4 combines with J gene TRBJ1-2, with D unclear. The CDR3 consists of 12 residues. Trimming pared 6 bases from V and 6 bases from J, leaving 11 bases between. DNA of the CDR3: TGTGCCAGCAGCCTCGCTAGGGATGGCTACACCTTC. Protein product: CASSLARDGYTF.

Ten or more counts support this clonotype. The gene calls are TRBV5-1 and TRBJ2-2; D call uncertain. Trimming left V 0 bases short and J 0 bases short, with 6 bases between. Germline V gene sequence: CDR1 SGHRS, CDR2 YFSETQ. CDR3 length: 15 amino acids. The CDR3 DNA sequence: TGCGCCAGCAGCTTGGGACTCCCGAACACCGGGGAGCTGTTTTTT. Translated: CASSLGLPNTGELFF.

This clonotype was detected a few times. V usage is TRBV7-8 and J usage is TRBJ2-2; 7 positions agree with TRBD1. The length of the CDR3 is 15 residues. The germline V gene encodes CDR1 SGHVS and CDR2 FQNEAQ. V shed 1 base, J shed 6 bases, and the junction held 5 bases outside the gene matches. CDR3 residues: CASSLGDRVSGELFF. CDR3 DNA sequence: TGTGCCAGCAGCTTAGGAGACAGGGTTTCCGGGGAGCTGTTTTTT.